Below, 28 T cell receptor beta chains from the same sample are listed, as sequenced in a study of blood T cell repertoires in COVID-19 (dated by TCRdb to about 2020). Library prep was done by the immunoSEQ multiplex PCR assay. The clones in this table, taken by TCRdb from immuneACCESS, are in-frame only. Not every clone is retained; where verified, under half of the shortfall comes from an unresolved V gene, and the cause of the rest is unknown. The sample profile shows under 300,000 clones; roughly 89% of them were found once. Of the sample, 2% to 2.5% falls within the top ten clones. Sequencing was carried out using peripheral blood. The receptor source for this set is a man aged 25-40 years who had recovered from COVID-19.

V is TRBV10-3 and J is TRBJ1-5, with D maybe TRBD1 (5 bases). Germline CDR1 is ENHRY and CDR2 is SYGVKD. The V end was cut by 11 bases, the J end by 0 bases, with 20 bases between. This CDR3 region has 16 residues. The CDR3 region is CASAPGVTYSNQPQHF. CDR3 in DNA: TGTGCCTCCGCCCCGGGGGTTACTTATAGCAATCAGCCCCAGCATTTT.

The genes are TRBV7-2 and TRBJ2-7; 7 nucleotides agree with TRBD2. CDR1 is SGHTA, CDR2 FQGNSA, per germline. With V trimmed by 6 bases and J by 1 base, 9 bases remained unmatched. The CDR3 contains 15 residues. This CDR3 reads CASRVQSGVSYEQYF. Here the CDR3 DNA reads TGTGCCAGCAGGGTTCAGAGCGGGGTTTCCTACGAGCAGTACTTC.

This CDR3 is CASSEYRASEAFF. CDR3 DNA: TGCGCCAGCAGTGAGTACAGGGCGTCTGAAGCTTTCTTT. The chain combines TRBV10-1 with TRBJ1-1, with D possibly TRBD1 on 6 matching bases. The germline V and J ends were trimmed by 1 base and 6 bases, with 9 bases remaining between them. CDR1 and CDR2 (germline): WNHNN, SYGVQD (reference sequence). The CDR3 length is 13 residues.

The chain links TRBV5-1 to TRBJ2-2; D perhaps matches TRBD2 (5 bases). The CDR3 runs 14 residues. Trimming shortened V by 0 bases and J by 4 bases, and 7 bases separated the two germline ends. The V gene's germline CDR1 is SGHRS and CDR2 YFSETQ. CDR3 coding DNA: TGCGCCAGCAGCTTGGGCGGGTTCACCGGGGAGCTGTTTTTT. Protein product: CASSLGGFTGELFF.

V usage is TRBV19 and J usage is TRBJ2-2, with a weak D call TRBD1 (5 bases). Germline CDR1 LNHDA, CDR2 SQIVND (reference sequence). V gave up 5 bases and J gave up 0 bases, with 10 bases separating them. The CDR3 is made up of 15 amino acids. The DNA for the CDR3 is TGTGCCAGTAGTCTACAGGTAACGAACACCGGGGAGCTGTTTTTT. Amino acid sequence: CASSLQVTNTGELFF.

The chain recombines TRBV20-1 with TRBJ2-6, with no clear D. Germline assignment: CDR1 DFQATT and CDR2 SNEGSKA (reference sequence). The CDR3 length is 10 residues. V dropped 3 bases and J dropped 12 bases, with 6 bases sitting between them. CDR3 residues: CSARNGVLTF. The CDR3 bases are TGCAGTGCTAGGAACGGCGTCCTGACTTTC.

This sequence joins TRBV11-3 and TRBJ1-1; 8 bases are shared with TRBD1. J lost 3 bases, V lost 5 bases, and 5 bases had no gene match. The germline gives CDR1 SGHNT, CDR2 YENEEA. This CDR3 region has 14 residues. The CDR3 sequence: CASSDRTGYTEAFF. The CDR3 nucleotides read TGTGCCAGCAGCGACCGGACAGGGTACACTGAAGCTTTCTTT.

V gene TRBV4-3 combines with J gene TRBJ2-7; TRBD2 is a possible D gene (6 bases). The CDR3 contains 13 residues. V lost 6 bases to trimming and J lost 7 bases, with 16 bases between them. Germline-derived CDR1 and CDR2 are LGHNA and YSLEER. In nucleotides, the CDR3 is TGCGCCAGCAGTCTAATGCTGGCGGGGGAGCAGTACTTC. It is translated as CASSLMLAGEQYF.

This chain connects TRBV3-1 (or the pseudogene TRBV3-2) to TRBJ2-7, with D tentatively TRBD2 (6 bases). The length of the CDR3 is 15 residues. In germline, CDR1 is LGHDT, CDR2 YNNKEL (reference sequence). Trimming cost V 1 base and J 5 bases, with 15 bases left between them. The DNA for the CDR3 is TGTGCCAGCAGCCAAGTGCAGGGAGGATGGAACGAGCAGTACTTC. Translating gives CASSQVQGGWNEQYF.

A single count supports this clone. The rearrangement links TRBV7-8 to TRBJ2-2; D remains unclear. Between the trimmed V and J ends, which lost 5 bases and 10 bases, there was a span of 8 bases. The length of the CDR3 is 11 residues. Germline assignment: CDR1 SGHVS and CDR2 FQNEAQ. CDR3 protein: CASSRPPELFF. CDR3 sequence (DNA): TGTGCCAGCAGCCGTCCTCCGGAGCTGTTTTTT. Supplemented by reference TRBV7-8 and TRBJ2-2, the full variable domain reads GAGVSQSPRYKVAKRGQDVALRCDPISGHVSLFWYQQALGQGPEFLTYFQNEAQLDKSGLPSDRFFAERPEGSVSTLKIQRTQQEDSAVYLCASSRPPELFFGEGSRLTVL.

The CDR3 sequence: CASRQTGADTQYF. The CDR3 DNA reads as TGTGCCAGCAGGCAAACAGGGGCAGATACGCAGTATTTT. This sequence joins TRBV7-9 and TRBJ2-3; 7 bases align to TRBD1. The CDR3 totals 13 residues. Germline lookup yields CDR1 SEHNR and CDR2 FQNEAQ (reference sequence). V dropped 6 bases and J dropped 4; count of bases not matched to a gene: 4.

In this sample, this clone turned up once. The sample carries other DNA sequences with the same CDR3. The rearrangement joins TRBV5-6 to TRBJ2-5; 12 positions agree with TRBD2. Trimming cost V 2 bases and J 2 bases; bases outside gene matches: 1. This CDR3 is 15 amino acids long. The germline V gene encodes CDR1 SGHDT and CDR2 YYEEEE. DNA for the CDR3: TGTGCCAGCAGCTTTACTAGCGGGGGGCAAGAGACCCAGTACTTC. The encoded protein is CASSFTSGGQETQYF.

This clone showed up just a few times. CDR3 in DNA: TGTGCCAGCAGCCCGCCCGGGACAGGGACCTACGAGCAGTACTTC. Its translation is CASSPPGTGTYEQYF. V and J are TRBV7-9 and TRBJ2-7; 9 bases match TRBD1. The germline V gene has CDR1 SEHNR and CDR2 FQNEAQ (reference sequence). V lost 5 bases to trimming and J lost 2 bases; unmatched junction nucleotides: 7. The CDR3 extends over 15 amino acids.

J is TRBJ2-7 and V is TRBV10-3, with TRBD2 identical over 7 bases. Germline CDR1 is ENHRY and CDR2 is SYGVKD. The CDR3 consists of 16 residues. The V and J ends lost 2 bases and 4 bases, in that order; junction bases with no gene match: 11. The CDR3 loop reads CAISEPRGRGNYEQYF. CDR3 bases: TGTGCCATCAGTGAGCCCCGAGGGAGGGGCAATTACGAGCAGTACTTC.

This rearrangement joins TRBV7-8 to TRBJ2-3, with TRBD1 as a possible D gene (5 bases). There are 14 residues in the CDR3. CDR1 is SGHVS, CDR2 FQNEAQ, per germline. V dropped 5 bases and J dropped 2 bases, with 11 bases sitting between them. CDR3 sequence (DNA): TGTGCCAGCAGCGCCCGGACAAACACAGATACGCAGTATTTT. Protein sequence: CASSARTNTDTQYF.

This chain uses TRBV7-2 with TRBJ2-6; D remains ambiguous. Germline lookup yields CDR1 SGHTA and CDR2 FQGNSA. The CDR3 extends over 15 amino acids. The ends were cut back, 2 bases at V and 3 bases at J, with 8 bases in the middle. The CDR3 region has the DNA TGTGCCAGCAGCTTACTTGCGAGTGGGGCCAACGTCCTGACTTTC. This codes for CASSLLASGANVLTF.

The chain joins TRBV10-1 to TRBJ2-1, with 11 positions matching TRBD2. Germline V gene sequence: CDR1 WNHNN, CDR2 SYGVQD (reference sequence). V lost 2 bases and J lost 10; bases outside the gene matches: 7. The CDR3 spans 15 residues. CDR3 protein: CASSEGSGGAGEQFF. In nucleotides, the CDR3 is TGCGCCAGCAGTGAGGGTAGCGGGGGGGCAGGGGAGCAGTTCTTC.

This chain joins TRBV10-2 and TRBJ1-2; 9 bases line up with TRBD1. V lost 7 bases and J lost 1; bases outside the gene matches: 10. The CDR3 is 16 residues long. CDR1 and CDR2 from the germline V gene are WSHSY and SAAADI. The CDR3 bases are TGCGCCAGCACCTCTCAAAGGACAGGGGTTAACTATGGCTACACCTTC. Its protein product is CASTSQRTGVNYGYTF.

The chain joins TRBV3-1 (or the pseudogene TRBV3-2) to TRBJ1-1; TRBD1 is a possible D gene (5 bases). Germline values: CDR1 LGHDT, CDR2 YNNKEL (reference sequence). V lost 0 bases, J lost 11 bases, and 13 bases lay in between. The CDR3 totals 13 residues. The CDR3 DNA sequence: TGTGCCAGCAGCCAAGACTTCCGGGGGACGGCTTTCTTT. As protein: CASSQDFRGTAFF.

This clone was seen a single time. The rearrangement links TRBV6-1 to TRBJ1-2; D is ambiguous. Germline V gene sequence: CDR1 MNHNS, CDR2 SASEGT. V was trimmed by 3 bases and J by 7 bases, leaving 6 bases between them. This CDR3 has 11 amino acids. The CDR3, as DNA: TGTGCCAGCAGTGAGCGCCGTGGCTACACCTTC. Amino acids: CASSERRGYTF.

The chain combines TRBV5-1 with TRBJ2-7; 8 bases match TRBD1. V dropped 0 bases and J dropped 1; count of bases not matched to a gene: 3. This CDR3 has 15 residues. The germline V gene encodes CDR1 SGHRS and CDR2 YFSETQ. Written as DNA, the CDR3 is TGCGCCAGCAGCTTGGTGGACAGGGTTTCCTACGAGCAGTACTTC. Encoded protein: CASSLVDRVSYEQYF.

The CDR3 region is CASSQEDRGYQPQHF. In DNA form, the CDR3 reads TGCGCCAGCAGCCAAGAGGACAGGGGTTATCAGCCCCAGCATTTT. The chain uses TRBV4-1 and TRBJ1-5; 9 bases align to TRBD1. V was clipped by 0 bases and J by 5 bases; unmatched bases: 2. The CDR3 is 15 amino acids. The germline V gene has CDR1 MGHRA and CDR2 YSYEKL.

The rearrangement joins TRBV6-1 to TRBJ2-7, with TRBD1 matching 7 bases. CDR1 MNHNS and CDR2 SASEGT come from the germline V gene. The CDR3 is made up of 17 amino acids. Trimming took 4 bases from V and 0 from J; bases not matched to a gene: 12. This CDR3 is CASSVAPQGTLSYEQYF. The CDR3 bases are TGTGCCAGCAGTGTCGCACCACAGGGGACCCTCTCCTACGAGCAGTACTTC.

V usage is TRBV7-8 and J usage is TRBJ2-2; 8 bases match TRBD2. CDR3 length: 15 amino acids. Trimming took 5 bases from V and 6 from J; bases not matched to a gene: 8. Germline loops: CDR1 SGHVS, CDR2 FQNEAQ. The CDR3 protein is CASSGNRGGSGELFF. The CDR3 nucleotides read TGTGCCAGCAGCGGGAACCGGGGGGGCTCCGGGGAGCTGTTTTTT.

V gene TRBV19 combines with J gene TRBJ1-3; the D is unclear. Trimming removed 3 bases at V and 0 bases at J, with 6 bases between. The CDR3 runs to 14 residues. CDR1 and CDR2 (germline): LNHDA, SQIVND (reference sequence). As DNA, the CDR3 is TGTGCCAGTAGTATTCACAGCTCTGGAAACACCATATATTTT. Translation: CASSIHSSGNTIYF.

This clone was counted only a few times. Here the CDR3 reads CASSYPAGGEFF. CDR3 nucleotide sequence: TGTGCCAGCAGTTACCCTGCGGGGGGGGAGTTCTTC. The chain carries TRBV6-2 or TRBV6-3 and TRBJ2-1; 9 nucleotides match TRBD2. This CDR3 contains 12 residues. In germline, CDR1 is MNHEY, CDR2 SVGEGT. V lost 2 bases and J lost 14; bases outside the gene matches: 4.

The CDR3 sequence is CASSRPDRGPTEAFF. DNA for the CDR3: TGTGCCAGCAGTCGCCCGGACAGGGGGCCCACTGAAGCTTTCTTT. The rearrangement uses TRBV27 and TRBJ1-1, with 11 positions matching TRBD1. J lost 4 bases, V lost 5 bases, and 6 bases had no gene match. Germline CDR1 is MNHEY and CDR2 is SMNVEV (reference sequence). CDR3 length: 15 amino acids.

The chain recombines TRBV27 with TRBJ1-1, with D possibly TRBD1 on 5 matching bases. CDR1 is MNHEY, CDR2 SMNVEV, per germline (reference sequence). Trimming left V 7 bases short and J 0 bases short, with 12 bases between. CDR3 size: 14 residues. The CDR3 bases are TGTGCCAGCAACGCAGGGCGGATGAACACTGAAGCTTTCTTT. Residues: CASNAGRMNTEAFF.